This record covers a single T cell receptor beta chain. No antigen is known for it. Germline CDR1 reads SEHNR; CDR2 reads FQNEAQ (reference sequence). This CDR3 has 16 residues. V lost 5 bases to trimming and J lost 0 bases; unmatched junction nucleotides: 7. This sample was included in a study of T cell responses to AZD1222 COVID-19 vaccine. Profiling relied on immunoSEQ multiplex PCR, and the TCRdb table lists in-frame clones only, not all of them. The sample has 85,000 to 90,000 clones; about 90% are singletons. Overall study findings and caveats: Nearly half of spike-specific TCRs reportedly go after variant regions that carry no mutations.

This chain connects TRBV7-9 to TRBJ2-3; TRBD2 matches 8 bases. The starting material was peripheral blood, obtained on day 0 of MenACWY control vaccination. The sequence derives from an adult in good health. The CDR3 loop is CASSPPAGASTDTQYF. The CDR3 coding sequence is TGTGCCAGCAGCCCTCCAGCGGGGGCTAGCACAGATACGCAGTATTTT.